This T cell receptor (beta chain) emerged from a study of blood T cells in healthy people across ages. Findings of the study overall: The diversity estimates, figures obtained from one million T cells, were considered underestimates. Across the age range, TCR beta diversity per million T cells fell in a roughly linear way.

This clonotype was counted many times. As yet, its antigen is unknown. V was clipped by 5 bases and J by 3 bases; unmatched bases: 5. Germline V gene lookup returns CDR1 MNHEY and CDR2 SVGEGT. This CDR3 region has 15 residues. The second PCR ran about 6 to 12 cycles with a sample-barcoded 5' primer and J-beta primers. Every sample gave at least 2.5 million paired-end reads containing CDR3. TCRdb reprocessed the 5' RACE reads via MiXCR and lists one record per CDR3 protein. The sample shows 630,000 or so distinct CDR3 sequences, under 30% of them seen only once. The specimen sequenced was blood. The TCR comes from an elderly woman in good health. This chain links TRBV6-2 or TRBV6-3 with TRBJ2-1; 9 bases fit TRBD2. The CDR3 loop reads CASSPSGGHYNEQFF. The CDR3 coding sequence is TGTGCCAGCAGTCCCAGCGGGGGGCACTACAATGAGCAGTTCTTC.